This T cell receptor beta chain stems from a study of T cell changes during pregnancy in multiple sclerosis. Repertoires were generated with immunoSEQ multiplex PCR, while TCRdb's copy carries only in-frame clones and drops some. The sample consists of roughly 63,000 clones, roughly 93% of them appearing once. This clone was recorded only once. The CDR3 loop spans 14 amino acids. Germline CDR1 MNHEY, CDR2 SMNVEV (reference sequence). Trimming cost V 8 bases and J 3 bases, with 17 bases left between them. The specimen comprised CD8+ T cells from peripheral blood mononuclear cells, sampled in the second trimester of pregnancy. This sequence joins TRBV27 and TRBJ2-7, with D perhaps TRBD2 (5 bases). The TCR was taken from a female donor with multiple sclerosis, enrolled in a pregnancy study. The CDR3 loop is CASGTEGGGYEQYF. DNA of the CDR3: TGTGCCAGCGGCACTGAAGGCGGAGGCTACGAGCAGTACTTC.